What follows are 21 T cell receptor beta chains derived from one specimen sequenced in a study of CD8+ T cells in alopecia areata. Isolated RNA was reverse transcribed into cDNA used as the sequencing template. The repertoire was sequenced with immunoSEQ multiplex PCR; TCRdb's copy has only in-frame clones and lacks some. The sample has roughly 220,000 clones; under 40% are singletons. Treatment: oral pan-JAK inhibitor, 5-10 mg twice daily. The starting material was CD4+ T cells sorted from blood, obtained around week 34, from a patient treated with tofacitinib. These receptor sequences come from a human donor with alopecia areata.

This clone has just a few counts. The gene calls are TRBV7-9 and TRBJ2-7; tentative D call: TRBD1 (5 bases). Germline lookup yields CDR1 SEHNR and CDR2 FQNEAQ (reference sequence). V was shortened by 3 bases and J by 3 bases, with 9 bases between the two germline ends. The CDR3 extends over 13 amino acids. DNA of the CDR3: TGTGCCAGCAGCTTGGACATGATCTACGAGCAGTACTTC. It is translated as CASSLDMIYEQYF.

The gene calls are TRBV9 and TRBJ2-5; TRBD1 matches 7 bases. The CDR3 length is 15 residues. Germline V CDR1 and CDR2: SGDLS, YYNGEE. The V and J ends lost 3 bases and 5 bases, in that order; junction bases with no gene match: 10. Written as DNA, the CDR3 is TGTGCCAGCAGCGGGACAGGATCGAAGGGGGAGACCCAGTACTTC. Amino acid sequence: CASSGTGSKGETQYF.

This clone was picked up a small number of times. V usage is TRBV29-1 and J usage is TRBJ2-2; no definite D call. The CDR3 runs 12 residues. CDR1 is SQVTM and CDR2 is ANQGSEA in the germline V gene. Trimming pared 4 bases from V and 2 bases from J, leaving 5 bases between. The DNA for the CDR3 is TGCAGCGTTGCCCCCAACACCGGGGAGCTGTTTTTT. It yields the protein CSVAPNTGELFF.

The chain has TRBV29-1 and TRBJ2-1; the D gene is possibly TRBD2 (5 bases). The CDR3 is 13 residues long. CDR1 and CDR2 from the germline V gene are SQVTM and ANQGSEA. The ends were cut back, 6 bases at V and 2 bases at J, with 11 bases in the middle. Here the CDR3 DNA reads TGCAGCGTGACTACCTCTACCTACAATGAGCAGTTCTTC. Residues: CSVTTSTYNEQFF.

V is TRBV7-8 and J is TRBJ1-3, with D hard to call. Trimming shortened V by 3 bases and J by 4 bases, and 4 bases separated the two germline ends. Germline CDR1 SGHVS, CDR2 FQNEAQ. The CDR3 length is 12 residues. The DNA for the CDR3 is TGTGCCAGCAGCTTGGCCGGAAACACCATATATTTT. It yields the protein CASSLAGNTIYF.

This clone turned up a few times. The gene calls are TRBV6-6 and TRBJ2-3, with TRBD2 identical over 8 bases. The CDR3 consists of 16 residues. The germline gives CDR1 MNHNY, CDR2 SVGAGI (reference sequence). The V and J ends lost 8 bases and 1 base, in that order; junction bases with no gene match: 11. The CDR3 coding sequence is TGTGCCAGCCTTCGGGGCGGGGGGACTGGCACAGATACGCAGTATTTT. This translates into CASLRGGGTGTDTQYF.

The rearrangement uses TRBV25-1 and TRBJ2-2; D is undetermined. The V gene lost 9 bases and the J gene lost 4 bases, with 9 bases spanning the gap. Germline loops: CDR1 MGHDK, CDR2 SYGVNS. The CDR3 extends over 12 amino acids. The CDR3 region is CARTEFTGELFF. CDR3 DNA sequence: TGTGCCAGAACAGAGTTCACCGGGGAGCTGTTTTTT.

This sequence joins TRBV4-1 and TRBJ2-3; the D gene could be TRBD1 or TRBD2 (6 bases each). CDR1 is MGHRA, CDR2 YSYEKL, per germline. Deletions cut 5 bases from V and 1 base from J, with 16 bases between. This CDR3 spans 16 amino acids. Here the CDR3 DNA reads TGCGCCAGCAGCGGGTTGGGGGGCGTAGGCACAGATACGCAGTATTTT. This encodes CASSGLGGVGTDTQYF.

The J gene is TRBJ2-3, the V gene TRBV7-8; D remains ambiguous. The V gene lost 1 base and the J gene lost 7 bases, with 6 bases spanning the gap. The germline V gene has CDR1 SGHVS and CDR2 FQNEAQ. The CDR3 loop spans 12 amino acids. The CDR3 DNA follows: TGTGCCAGCAGCTTAGAACCTAATACGCAGTATTTT. This translates into CASSLEPNTQYF. The full variable domain, completed using reference TRBV7-8 and TRBJ2-3, is GAGVSQSPRYKVAKRGQDVALRCDPISGHVSLFWYQQALGQGPEFLTYFQNEAQLDKSGLPSDRFFAERPEGSVSTLKIQRTQQEDSAVYLCASSLEPNTQYFGPGTRLTVL.

The genes are TRBV2 and TRBJ2-7, with D maybe TRBD2 (6 bases). CDR1 is SNHLY and CDR2 is FYNNEI in the germline V gene. The CDR3 spans 13 residues. The V and J ends lost 7 bases and 3 bases respectively, with 13 bases between them. The CDR3, as DNA: TGTGCCAGCATATACGGGGGTTACTACGAGCAGTACTTC. Translation gives CASIYGGYYEQYF.

The chain couples TRBV4-2 to TRBJ2-7; D unresolved. V lost 0 bases, J lost 3 bases, and 12 bases lay in between. Germline loops: CDR1 LGHNA, CDR2 YNFKEQ. The CDR3 consists of 15 residues. The CDR3 DNA is TGTGCCAGCAGCCAAGATGTTTTCCCCTACTACGAGCAGTACTTC. Its protein product is CASSQDVFPYYEQYF.

This clone turned up a few times. The V and J genes are TRBV14 and TRBJ2-3; D is perhaps TRBD2 (6 bases). The CDR3 has 16 amino acids. Germline assignment: CDR1 SGHDN and CDR2 FVKESK. V dropped 1 base and J dropped 1 base, with 12 bases sitting between them. The CDR3 nucleotides are TGTGCCAGCAGCCAAGTTTTCGGCGGGGGCACAGATACGCAGTATTTT. Amino acid sequence: CASSQVFGGGTDTQYF.

V is TRBV19 and J is TRBJ2-2, with D hard to call. The CDR3 extends over 12 amino acids. V lost 6 bases, J lost 7 bases, and 9 bases lay in between. The germline gives CDR1 LNHDA, CDR2 SQIVND (reference sequence). This chain's CDR3 is CASRRQDGELFF. CDR3 sequence (DNA): TGTGCCAGTAGGCGGCAGGACGGGGAGCTGTTTTTT.

The chain links TRBV25-1 to TRBJ2-2, with D possibly being TRBD1 or TRBD2 (5 bases each). The V gene lost 7 bases and the J gene lost 2 bases, with 14 bases spanning the gap. The CDR3 is made up of 15 amino acids. Looked up from germline, CDR1 is MGHDK and CDR2 is SYGVNS. CDR3: CASTGVGANTGELFF. In DNA form, the CDR3 reads TGTGCCAGCACCGGGGTCGGGGCTAACACCGGGGAGCTGTTTTTT. The full variable domain, rest sourced from reference TRBV25-1 and TRBJ2-2, is EADIYQTPRYLVIGTGKKITLECSQTMGHDKMYWYQQDPGMELHLIHYSYGVNSTEKGDLSSESTVSRIRTEHFPLTLESARPSHTSQYLCASTGVGANTGELFFGEGSRLTVL.

The V and J genes are TRBV30 and TRBJ2-2; D remains ambiguous. Germline V gives CDR1 GTSNPN, CDR2 SVGIG (reference sequence). Trimming took 8 bases from V and 6 from J, leaving 19 bases between them. There are 14 residues in the CDR3. CDR3 sequence: CAGLFRPRSGELFF. In DNA, the CDR3 is TGTGCCGGCTTGTTCCGGCCTCGGTCCGGGGAGCTGTTTTTT.

This clone was seen a few times. This chain connects TRBV14 to TRBJ2-1, with TRBD2 matching 8 bases. Trimming at V came to 0 bases and at J to 4 bases, leaving 14 bases not matched to a gene. This CDR3 has 19 residues. Germline V CDR1 and CDR2: SGHDN, FVKESK. In DNA, the CDR3 is TGTGCCAGCAGCCAAGACCCTGAGGCTAGCGGGCGAATATACAATGAGCAGTTCTTC. It translates to CASSQDPEASGRIYNEQFF.

This clone was seen a handful of times. The chain recombines TRBV29-1 with TRBJ1-1, with 7 positions matching TRBD1. With V trimmed by 7 bases and J by 4 bases, 9 bases remained unmatched. The CDR3 consists of 13 residues. Germline V lookup: CDR1 SQVTM, CDR2 ANQGSEA. As DNA, the CDR3 is TGCAGCGCATCTCAGGGGGTAGGCACTGAAGCTTTCTTT. This codes for CSASQGVGTEAFF.

J is TRBJ2-7 and V is TRBV18; D uncertain. This CDR3 has 12 residues. Deletions cut 5 bases from V and 1 base from J, with 6 bases between. CDR1 and CDR2 from the germline V gene are KGHSH and LQKENI. The DNA of the CDR3 is TGTGCCAGCTCAATCCTATCCTACGAGCAGTACTTC. This sequence encodes CASSILSYEQYF.

J is TRBJ1-3 and V is TRBV4-1; a possible D gene is TRBD1 (5 bases). With 2 bases removed from V and 2 bases from J, the gap between germline ends came to 16 bases. Germline lookup yields CDR1 MGHRA and CDR2 YSYEKL. The CDR3 runs to 17 residues. The CDR3 DNA reads TGCGCCAGCAGCCAATCCACCAGGGTAGCGGCTGGAAACACCATATATTTT. Translation gives CASSQSTRVAAGNTIYF.

The chain employs TRBV5-6 and TRBJ1-5; D is ambiguous. V was clipped by 2 bases and J by 2 bases, with 5 bases between them. Germline CDR1 and CDR2: SGHDT and YYEEEE. This CDR3 is 13 amino acids long. The chain's CDR3 is CASSFSGNQPQHF. CDR3 sequence (DNA): TGTGCCAGCAGCTTTTCGGGCAATCAGCCCCAGCATTTT. The whole variable domain, filled in from reference TRBV5-6 and TRBJ1-5, reads DAGVTQSPTHLIKTRGQQVTLRCSPKSGHDTVSWYQQALGQGPQFIFQYYEEEERQRGNFPDRFSGHQFPNYSSELNVNALLLGDSALYLCASSFSGNQPQHFGDGTRLSIL.

This chain links TRBV2 with TRBJ1-4; D possibly corresponds to TRBD1 (6 bases). With 6 bases removed from V and 8 bases from J, the gap between germline ends came to 10 bases. CDR3 length: 12 residues. The V gene's germline CDR1 is SNHLY and CDR2 FYNNEI. CDR3 in DNA: TGTGCCAGCAGCAGGGGAACGGAAAAACTGTTTTTT. It is translated as CASSRGTEKLFF.